The clone carrying this T cell receptor (beta chain) was detected a few times. The sample belongs to a study of early T cells in non-severe SARS-CoV-2 infection. V lost 7 bases and J 8 bases, leaving 12 bases between the germline ends. Looked up from germline, CDR1 is MDHEN and CDR2 is SYDVKM. This CDR3 has 11 amino acids. Individually, cDNA molecules had unique molecular identifiers attached to them. TCRdb redid the calling of the 5' RACE reads with MiXCR, one entry per CDR3 protein. The sample shows some 88,000 distinct CDR3 sequences, roughly 15% of them seen only once. The chain employs TRBV28 and TRBJ2-7; D unclear. The origin of this receptor is an adult who was a healthcare worker with PCR-confirmed SARS-CoV-2 infection or an uninfected control (not recorded which). Sample: whole blood, taken at baseline. CDR3 bases: TGTGCCAGCAATGAGGCCAGCAAGCAGTACTTC. Translation: CASNEASKQYF.